The TCR beta chain described here comes from a study of blood T cell repertoires in COVID-19. Study overall: COVID-19 samples, acute and convalescent, were from the United States, Italy and Spain. Sources were T cells, B-cell-depleted T cells, or PBMCs; the material itself was cDNA or gDNA.

Assay: immunoSEQ multiplex PCR; the TCRdb copy retains only in-frame clones and omits some. The table has more than 200,000 clones, around four fifths seen once. Trimming removed 3 bases from V and 10 bases from J, with 16 bases in between. The CDR3 has 13 residues. Germline values: CDR1 SGHKS, CDR2 YYEKEE (reference sequence). The sequenced material came from peripheral blood. The chain employs TRBV5-5 and TRBJ2-5; D is possibly TRBD2 (6 bases). This receptor was obtained from an elderly woman with COVID-19, enrolled during active disease. In DNA form, the CDR3 reads TGTGCCAGCAGCTCGGACTATCGTAGAGACCAGTACTTC. Translating it yields CASSSDYRRDQYF.